Listed below are T cell receptor beta chains from one sample, sequenced in a study of cytomegalovirus exposure and HLA in healthy donors. Sequencing was performed with immunoSEQ multiplex PCR; in TCRdb, only in-frame clones are kept and a portion is missing. The repertoire holds 150,000 to 200,000 clones, with about 72% as singletons. Sample: PBMCs. The source is a male donor in good health and CMV-seronegative. CDR3s include the opening cysteine and the closing phenylalanine or tryptophan. Each record gives: D gene, clone size, V gene, J gene, CDR3 protein, CDR3 DNA. The D gene is left open where the match is weak. The size entry is marked missing in some rows and otherwise reads once, few, many or a size class.

>TRBD1|NA|TRBV5-1|TRBJ2-3
CASSLRTGEGDTQYF
TGCGCCAGCAGCCTAAGGACAGGGGAAGGGGATACGCAGTATTTT
>TRBD1|once|TRBV19|TRBJ1-2
CASSKQGERGYTF
TGTGCCAGTAGTAAGCAGGGGGAGCGTGGCTACACCTTC
>NA|once|TRBV19|TRBJ2-5
CASSPSGLSYEVQYF
TGTGCCAGTAGTCCTTCGGGGTTATCCTACGAAGTGCAGTACTTC
>TRBD1|NA|TRBV5-8|TRBJ1-5
CASRRFTGATDSNQPQHF
TGTGCCAGCAGACGTTTTACAGGGGCCACGGATAGCAATCAGCCCCAGCATTTT
>NA|NA|TRBV5-8|TRBJ1-2
CASSLWGSSNYGYTF
TGTGCCAGCAGCTTGTGGGGCAGCTCTAACTATGGCTACACCTTC
>TRBD1|NA|TRBV5-1|TRBJ1-4
CASTPGTGWEKLFF
TGCGCCAGCACCCCCGGGACAGGGTGGGAAAAACTGTTTTTT
>NA|NA|TRBV18|TRBJ2-5
CASSPVTAEETQYF
TGTGCCAGCTCACCGGTCACGGCGGAAGAGACCCAGTACTTC
>NA|NA|TRBV5-1|TRBJ2-7
CASSANGRIYEQYF
TGCGCCAGCAGCGCTAACGGCAGGATCTACGAGCAGTACTTC
>NA|NA|TRBV5-4|TRBJ1-2
CASSPRPTTDRSYGYTF
TGTGCCAGCAGCCCACGACCCACTACCGACAGGTCCTATGGCTACACCTTC
>TRBD2|NA|TRBV28|TRBJ2-7
CASSSPGLAEVKQYF
TGTGCCAGCAGTTCGCCGGGACTAGCGGAGGTAAAGCAGTACTTC
>NA|NA|TRBV2|TRBJ1-4
CASKFFNEKLFF
TGTGCCAGCAAATTCTTTAATGAAAAACTGTTTTTT
>NA|NA|TRBV28|TRBJ2-3
CASRKTGRDTQYF
TGTGCCAGCAGGAAAACAGGGCGGGATACGCAGTATTTT
>NA|NA|TRBV28|TRBJ2-7
CASSTPETSYEQYF
TGTGCCAGCAGTACCCCGGAGACCTCCTACGAGCAGTACTTC
>NA|few|TRBV18|TRBJ1-1
CASSGSENTEAFF
TGTGCCAGCTCAGGCTCAGAGAACACTGAAGCTTTCTTT
>NA|NA|TRBV11-2|TRBJ2-6
CASSLFHRGAAGANVLTF
TGTGCCAGCAGCTTATTCCACCGGGGGGCGGCTGGGGCCAACGTCCTGACTTTC
>NA|NA|TRBV29-1|TRBJ1-2
CSVEVRNYGYTF
TGCAGCGTCGAGGTACGGAACTATGGCTACACCTTC
>TRBD2|NA|TRBV5-6|TRBJ2-7
CASSQGGGLSYEQYF
TGTGCCAGCAGCCAAGGCGGGGGACTGAGCTACGAGCAGTACTTC
>TRBD1|NA|TRBV7-6|TRBJ1-2
CASSLGQADYGYTF
TGTGCCAGCAGCTTGGGACAGGCAGACTATGGCTACACCTTC
>NA|NA|TRBV6-5|TRBJ1-5
CASTTDPNQPQHF
TGTGCCAGCACTACAGATCCCAATCAGCCCCAGCATTTT
>TRBD1|NA|TRBV6-6|TRBJ1-3
CASRLQGGGNTIYF
TGTGCCAGCAGATTACAGGGGGGAGGAAACACCATATATTTT
>NA|NA|TRBV19|TRBJ1-5
CASSIGSRVVGNQPQHF
TGTGCCAGTAGTATTGGGAGTCGCGTTGTTGGCAATCAGCCCCAGCATTTT
>NA|NA|TRBV14|TRBJ2-1
CASSQETGGDPNEQFF
TGTGCCAGCAGCCAAGAGACGGGGGGCGACCCCAATGAGCAGTTCTTC
>NA|NA|TRBV11-2|TRBJ1-2
CASSLVTGILDGYTF
TGTGCCAGCAGCTTAGTTACGGGAATTCTTGATGGCTACACCTTC
>NA|NA|TRBV7-9|TRBJ2-7
CASSNGWTVVPYEQYF
TGTGCCAGCAGCAACGGTTGGACAGTTGTCCCCTACGAGCAGTACTTC
>NA|NA|TRBV6-4|TRBJ1-4
CASNQQDIATNEKLFF
TGTGCCAGCAATCAGCAGGACATCGCAACTAATGAAAAACTGTTTTTT
>NA|once|TRBV4-1|TRBJ1-4
CASTFAGEKLFF
TGCGCCAGCACCTTCGCAGGGGAGAAACTGTTTTTT
>TRBD1|NA|TRBV6-5|TRBJ1-2
CASSSGGYVYTF
TGTGCCAGCAGTTCAGGGGGCTATGTCTACACCTTC
>TRBD1|NA|TRBV18|TRBJ2-7
CASSPAGTGGEQYF
TGTGCCAGCTCACCAGCCGGGACAGGGGGCGAGCAGTACTTC
>NA|NA|TRBV4-3|TRBJ1-1
CASSQRWTRNTEAFF
TGCGCCAGCAGCCAGAGATGGACACGGAACACTGAAGCTTTCTTT
>TRBD1|NA|TRBV5-8|TRBJ2-7
CASSPGGQGTGEQYF
TGTGCCAGCAGCCCGGGGGGACAGGGGACGGGCGAGCAGTACTTC
>NA|NA|TRBV4-1|TRBJ1-4
CASSQGGNEKLFF
TGCGCCAGCAGCCAAGGAGGAAATGAAAAACTGTTTTTT
>NA|NA|TRBV29-1|TRBJ2-5
CSVEGFSPGETQYF
TGCAGCGTTGAAGGGTTTAGCCCAGGGGAGACCCAGTACTTC
>TRBD1|NA|TRBV11-2|TRBJ1-1
CASSAGTGRNTEAFF
TGTGCCAGCAGCGCCGGGACAGGGCGGAACACTGAAGCTTTCTTT
>TRBD1|few|TRBV7-9|TRBJ1-4
CASSMGQGPYNEKLFF
TGTGCCAGCAGCATGGGACAGGGCCCTTACAATGAAAAACTGTTTTTT
>NA|NA|TRBV5-4|TRBJ2-6
CASSSQTGPGANVLTF
TGTGCCAGCAGCTCCCAAACAGGGCCCGGGGCCAACGTCCTGACTTTC
>NA|once|TRBV15|TRBJ2-3
CATSVADLTDTQYF
TGTGCCACCAGCGTAGCGGATCTCACAGATACGCAGTATTTT
>TRBD1|NA|TRBV5-4|TRBJ1-4
CASSLGGQGPNEKLFF
TGTGCCAGCAGCTTGGGGGGACAGGGGCCTAATGAAAAACTGTTTTTT
>NA|NA|TRBV7-6|TRBJ2-1
CASSRTDYNEQFF
TGTGCCAGCAGCCGAACAGATTACAATGAGCAGTTCTTC
>NA|NA|TRBV18|TRBJ1-2
CASSPPAGPVMGYTF
TGTGCCAGCTCACCACCTGCAGGGCCGGTAATGGGCTACACCTTC
>TRBD1|NA|TRBV15|TRBJ1-4
CATSRVGQGKLFF
TGTGCCACCAGCAGAGTGGGACAGGGAAAACTGTTTTTT
>TRBD1|NA|TRBV30|TRBJ2-1
CAWSGRQGNEQFF
TGTGCCTGGAGTGGGAGACAGGGAAATGAGCAGTTCTTC
>NA|NA|TRBV28|TRBJ2-1
CASSLRGGQRNEQFF
TGTGCCAGCAGTCTACGGGGGGGACAGCGCAATGAGCAGTTCTTC
>NA|NA|TRBV7-2|TRBJ1-1
CASSEFNTEAFF
TGTGCCAGCAGCGAGTTCAACACTGAAGCTTTCTTT
>NA|NA|TRBV7-9|TRBJ1-1
CASSLDVQRNTEAFF
TGTGCCAGCAGCTTAGATGTACAAAGGAACACTGAAGCTTTCTTT
>TRBD1|NA|TRBV5-1|TRBJ2-3
CASSLAQGADTQYF
TGCGCCAGCAGCTTGGCACAGGGGGCAGATACGCAGTATTTT
>NA|few|TRBV7-2|TRBJ2-3
CASSLGHLDTQYF
TGTGCCAGCAGCTTAGGGCACCTAGATACGCAGTATTTT
>NA|NA|TRBV10-3|TRBJ2-3
CASRAGSADTQYF
TGTGCCTCCCGTGCGGGGAGCGCAGATACGCAGTATTTT
>NA|NA|TRBV4-1|TRBJ2-7
CASSQGTALYEQYF
TGCGCCAGCAGCCAAGGAACAGCCCTCTACGAGCAGTACTTC
>NA|NA|TRBV4-2|TRBJ1-2
CASSQGSGQNYGYTF
TGTGCCAGCAGCCAAGGTTCTGGACAGAACTATGGCTACACCTTC
>TRBD2|NA|TRBV7-7|TRBJ2-7
CASPLDYSGASSYEQYF
TGTGCTAGCCCCTTGGACTATAGCGGGGCGAGCTCCTACGAGCAGTACTTC
>TRBD2|NA|TRBV7-3|TRBJ2-1
CASSPGAGGRNEQFF
TGTGCCAGCAGCCCCGGAGCGGGAGGGAGGAATGAGCAGTTCTTC
>NA|NA|TRBV28|TRBJ2-7
CASSSGQTYEQYF
TGTGCCAGCAGCTCCGGACAAACCTACGAGCAGTACTTC
>NA|NA|TRBV9|TRBJ1-4
CASSALQGGGEKLFF
TGTGCCAGCAGCGCTCTACAGGGAGGGGGGGAAAAACTGTTTTTT
>TRBD1|NA|TRBV11-2|TRBJ1-4
CASSLYGQGSEKLFF
TGTGCCAGCAGCTTATACGGACAGGGGAGTGAAAAACTGTTTTTT
>TRBD2|NA|TRBV30|TRBJ2-1
CAWSPPGLAARNEQFF
TGTGCCTGGAGTCCCCCGGGACTAGCGGCCCGCAATGAGCAGTTCTTC
>NA|NA|TRBV6-6|TRBJ2-1
CASSYSAGEVSEQFF
TGTGCCAGCAGTTACTCTGCCGGGGAGGTTTCTGAGCAGTTCTTC
>TRBD1|NA|TRBV5-1|TRBJ2-1
CASSPRTGGTYEQFF
TGCGCCAGCAGCCCCAGGACAGGGGGCACGTATGAGCAGTTCTTC
>NA|NA|TRBV7-9|TRBJ2-5
CASSLDGQGTETQYF
TGTGCCAGCAGCTTAGATGGGCAGGGAACAGAGACCCAGTACTTC
>TRBD1|few|TRBV7-2|TRBJ1-2
CASSLEARGLDFIYGYTF
TGTGCCAGCAGCTTAGAGGCCAGGGGGCTTGATTTCATCTATGGCTACACCTTC